The present T cell receptor beta chain was sequenced within a study of cytomegalovirus exposure and HLA in healthy donors. It was with 60 Vbeta and 13 Jbeta primers that the PCR ran. Sequencing was performed with immunoSEQ multiplex PCR; in TCRdb, only in-frame clones are kept and a portion is missing. Reported are over 100,000 clones; the ten largest clones contain 1.6%. Losses at the gene ends were 2 bases for V and 0 bases for J; bases not matched to a gene: 7. The CDR3 is 17 residues long. The germline gives CDR1 SGHRS, CDR2 YFSETQ. Sequenced material: PBMCs. The V and J genes are TRBV5-1 and TRBJ2-2, with 7 nucleotides matching TRBD1. This clonotype originated in a woman in her thirties or forties in good health and CMV-seropositive. The CDR3 DNA reads as TGCGCCAGCAGCTTAGAGGCTGACAGGGCGAACACCGGGGAGCTGTTTTTT. Translated: CASSLEADRANTGELFF. Full variable domain (outside the CDR3, taken from reference TRBV5-1 and TRBJ2-2): KAGVTQTPRYLIKTRGQQVTLSCSPISGHRSVSWYQQTPGQGLQFLFEYFSETQRNKGNFPGRFSGRQFSNSRSEMNVSTLELGDSALYLCASSLEADRANTGELFFGEGSRLTVL.